This T cell receptor (beta chain) is from a study of T cells in Graves' hyperthyroidism and ophthalmopathy (dated 2019 in TCRdb). Regarding the study in general: Peripheral blood was sampled at the time of initial diagnosis, prior to any treatment. To identify distinguishing TCR V-J signatures, a discovery cohort of around 100 patients was used, comprising 43 with Graves' ophthalmopathy and 57 with stable Graves' hyperthyroidism. An independent validation cohort of about 20 hyperthyroidism patients and approximately 16 patients who later progressed to ophthalmopathy tested prospective prediction of ophthalmopathy. The roughly 94 discovery patients were randomly divided into training and test sets at a 7:3 ratio. Thyroid tissue and blood T-cell repertoires from more than 5 Graves' hyperthyroidism patients were also compared in the study. Once sampling was done, hyperthyroidism patients were given methimazole at a starting dose of 30 mg daily, whereas ophthalmopathy patients were given high-dose intravenous methylprednisolone. According to the paper, TCR Vbeta CDR3 sequencing was carried out on 120 to 150 peripheral blood samples, which came from about 45 ophthalmopathy, about 75 hyperthyroidism and about 17 progressor patients.

Overall study results and their limits: A model built on a 13 V-J signature distinguished ophthalmopathy from stable hyperthyroidism, reaching over 85% sensitivity and about 81% specificity in cross-validation and 80%/75% in testing. No statistical method was used to set the sample size in advance, and investigators knew the group allocation. In validation, progression to ophthalmopathy was predicted by the model with roughly 69% sensitivity and roughly 76% specificity, a median of roughly 6.4 months before onset. Blood samples also contained most of the expanded thyroid clonotypes (frequency above 0.001), which suggests that blood repertoires may reflect thyroid immune responses.

This clonotype came up many times. Its antigen is unknown. No base-level quality is on record; no much larger clone is a single base apart. The CDR3 runs 16 amino acids, cysteine and phenylalanine included. Only CDR3 DNA remains: 48 bases, in frame from the first base. V and J are trimmed by 10 bases and 2 bases, and the gene matches miss 11 bases of the junction. Looking up the germline V gene yields CDR1 MNHNS and CDR2 SASEGT. The TCR beta CDR3 regions were amplified from the RNA transcripts. A first-round RT-PCR of the TCR CDR3 used the HTBI primer set with the Qiagen OneStep RT-PCR kit. A second multiplex PCR round built the libraries, followed by size selection and purification. Paired-end sequencing of the libraries was performed with 100 bp reads on an Illumina HiSeq2000. The paper's processing steps were these. SOAPnuke was used to process the raw data, with reads discarded if the reads contained adapters or uncalled bases, had a mean Phred below 15, or lacked an exact constant-primer or identifier match. COPE v1.2.5 was used to merge the high-quality paired reads, and each unique nucleotide sequence was defined as a clonotype. Clonotypes were aligned to IMGT TRBV, TRBD and TRBJ reference segments using MiTCR v1.1. Analysis was restricted to V-J combinations with a frequency above 0.0001, which covered about 99% of repertoires. The TCS score was defined as F50 (clonal expansion) divided by E x V (chaos), with BLOSUM62-based TCRdist calculated between CDR3 peptides within each V-J. Welch's t-statistics and random forest reduced just over 500 V-J features to 10 to 15, which were used in a naive Bayes classifier (R e1071). Through fastp at Q25 and MiXCR, TCRdb rebuilt clones from the public reads, retaining in-frame beta chains. Records with the same CDR3 protein are collapsed into one entry carrying the most frequent genes and DNA. TCRdb, rather than the study authors, made the V and J calls. This sample gives hundreds of thousands of distinct CDR3 sequences in total; around 15% of them show up just once. The ten most abundant clones make up 3.8% of the sample.

A patient counted as having stable Graves' hyperthyroidism if no progression to ophthalmopathy occurred over 18 months of follow-up. Hyperthyroidism patients were newly diagnosed, with disease duration under 2 months, and aged 18 to 65 years. Exclusion was applied to patients with uncontrolled infections, other autoimmune diseases, pregnancy or lactation. Diagnoses relied on clinical symptoms, serum thyroxine and TRAb, thyroid ultrasound and orbital computed tomography. Ficoll-Paque density gradient centrifugation was used to isolate PBMCs from 8.5 to 10 ml of fresh peripheral blood. Total RNA was extracted with Trizol reagent, and quality was checked on an Agilent 2100 Bioanalyzer.

Sequencing was carried out using blood. The sequence joins TRBV6-1 to TRBJ2-3; a stretch of 11 junction bases matches TRBD2. The receptor was isolated from a woman younger than 45 with Graves' hyperthyroidism. This receptor carries the CDR3 CATMAGTSGATDTQYF. The DNA sequence reads TGTGCCACAATGGCTGGGACTAGCGGAGCCACAGATACGCAGTATTTT.